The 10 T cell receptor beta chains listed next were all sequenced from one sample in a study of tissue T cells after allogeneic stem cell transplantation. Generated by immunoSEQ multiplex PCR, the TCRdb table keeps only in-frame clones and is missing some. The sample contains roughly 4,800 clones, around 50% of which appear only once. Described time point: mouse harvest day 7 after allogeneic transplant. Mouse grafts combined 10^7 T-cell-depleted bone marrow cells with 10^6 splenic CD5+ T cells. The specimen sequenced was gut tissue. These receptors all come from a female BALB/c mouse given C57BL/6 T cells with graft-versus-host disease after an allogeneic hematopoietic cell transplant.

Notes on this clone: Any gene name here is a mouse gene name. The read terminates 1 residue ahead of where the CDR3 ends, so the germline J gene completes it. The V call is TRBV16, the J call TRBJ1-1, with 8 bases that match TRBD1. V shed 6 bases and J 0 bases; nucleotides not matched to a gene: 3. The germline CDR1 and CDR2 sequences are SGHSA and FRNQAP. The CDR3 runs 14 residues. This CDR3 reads CASRKTGANTEVFF. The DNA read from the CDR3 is TGTGCAAGCAGAAAGACAGGGGCAAACACAGAAGTCTTC.

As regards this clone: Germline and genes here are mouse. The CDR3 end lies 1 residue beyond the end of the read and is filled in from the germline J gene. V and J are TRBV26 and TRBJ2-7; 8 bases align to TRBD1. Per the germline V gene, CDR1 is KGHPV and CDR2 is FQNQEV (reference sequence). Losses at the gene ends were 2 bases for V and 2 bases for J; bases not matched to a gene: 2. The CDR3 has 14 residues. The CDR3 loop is CASSLRTGTYEQYF. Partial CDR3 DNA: TGTGCCAGCAGTCTGAGGACAGGGACCTATGAACAGTAC.

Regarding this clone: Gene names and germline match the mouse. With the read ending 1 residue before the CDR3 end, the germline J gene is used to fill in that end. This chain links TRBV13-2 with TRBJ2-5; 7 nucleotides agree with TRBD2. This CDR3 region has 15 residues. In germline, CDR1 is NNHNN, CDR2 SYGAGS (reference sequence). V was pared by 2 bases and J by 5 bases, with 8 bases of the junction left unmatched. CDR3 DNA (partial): TGTGCCAGCGGTGAGAACTGGGGATCGGGAGACACCCAGTAC. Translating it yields CASGENWGSGDTQY. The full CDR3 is CASGENWGSGDTQYF.

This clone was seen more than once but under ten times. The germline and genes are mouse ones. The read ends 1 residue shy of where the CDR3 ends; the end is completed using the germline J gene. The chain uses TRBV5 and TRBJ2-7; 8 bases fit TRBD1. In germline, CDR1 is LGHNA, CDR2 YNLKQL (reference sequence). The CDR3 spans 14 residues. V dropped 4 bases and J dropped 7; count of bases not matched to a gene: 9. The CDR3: CASSPSRTGREQYF. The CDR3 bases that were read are TGTGCCAGCAGCCCCTCCCGGACAGGGCGCGAACAGTAC.

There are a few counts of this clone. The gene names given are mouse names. This chain's CDR3 is CASSRSSYEQYF. CDR3 DNA, as far as it was read: TGTGCCAGCAGCCGGAGCTCCTATGAACAGTAC. The chain couples TRBV3 to TRBJ2-7; no definite D call. The read is 1 residue too short to cover the CDR3 end, so that end is filled in from the germline J gene. Looked up from germline, CDR1 is SNHLY and CDR2 is FYNGKV (reference sequence). CDR3 size: 12 residues. V lost 5 bases to trimming and J lost 0 bases, with 5 bases between them.

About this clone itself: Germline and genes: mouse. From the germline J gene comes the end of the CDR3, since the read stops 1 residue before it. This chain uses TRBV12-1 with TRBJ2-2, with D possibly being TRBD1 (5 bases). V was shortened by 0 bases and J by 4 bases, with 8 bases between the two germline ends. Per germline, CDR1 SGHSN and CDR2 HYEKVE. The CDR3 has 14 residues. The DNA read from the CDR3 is TGTGCCAGCTCTCTCGCAGGGAGCACCGGGCAGCTCTAC. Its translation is CASSLAGSTGQLY. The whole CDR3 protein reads CASSLAGSTGQLYF. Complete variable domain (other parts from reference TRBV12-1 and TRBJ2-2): DSGVVQSPRHIIKEKGGRSVLTCIPISGHSNVVWYQQTLGKELKFLIQHYEKVERDKGFLPSRFSVQQFDDYHSEMNMSALELEDSAMYFCASSLAGSTGQLYFGEGSKLTVL.

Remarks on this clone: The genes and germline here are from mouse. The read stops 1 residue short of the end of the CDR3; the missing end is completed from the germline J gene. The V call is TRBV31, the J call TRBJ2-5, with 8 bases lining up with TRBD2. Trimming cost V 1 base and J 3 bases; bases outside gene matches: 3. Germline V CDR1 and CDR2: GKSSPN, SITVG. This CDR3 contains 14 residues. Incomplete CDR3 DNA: TGTGCCTGGAGTCCCCGGACTGGGCAAGACACCCAGTAC. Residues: CAWSPRTGQDTQY. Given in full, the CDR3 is CAWSPRTGQDTQYF. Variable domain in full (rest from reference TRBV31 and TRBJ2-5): AQTIHQWPVAEIKAVGSPLSLGCTIKGKSSPNLYWYWQATGGTLQQLFYSITVGQVESVVQLNLSASRPKDDQFILSTEKLLLSHSGFYLCAWSPRTGQDTQYFGPGTRLLVL.

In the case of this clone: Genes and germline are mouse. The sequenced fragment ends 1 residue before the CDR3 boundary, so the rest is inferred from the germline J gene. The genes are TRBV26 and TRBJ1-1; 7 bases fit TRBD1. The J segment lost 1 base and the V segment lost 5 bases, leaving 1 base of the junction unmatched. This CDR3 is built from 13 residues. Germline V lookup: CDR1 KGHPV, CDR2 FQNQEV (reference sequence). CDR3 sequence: CASSYRGNTEVFF. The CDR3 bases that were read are TGTGCCAGCAGTTACAGGGGGAACACAGAAGTCTTC.

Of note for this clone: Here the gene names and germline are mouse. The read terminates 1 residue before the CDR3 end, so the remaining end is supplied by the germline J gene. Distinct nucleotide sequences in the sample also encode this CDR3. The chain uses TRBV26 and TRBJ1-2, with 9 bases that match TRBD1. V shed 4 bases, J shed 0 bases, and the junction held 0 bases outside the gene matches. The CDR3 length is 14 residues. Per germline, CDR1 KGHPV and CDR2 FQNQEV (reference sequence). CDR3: CASSRQGANSDYTF. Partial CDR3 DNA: TGTGCCAGCAGTCGACAGGGGGCAAACTCCGACTACACC.

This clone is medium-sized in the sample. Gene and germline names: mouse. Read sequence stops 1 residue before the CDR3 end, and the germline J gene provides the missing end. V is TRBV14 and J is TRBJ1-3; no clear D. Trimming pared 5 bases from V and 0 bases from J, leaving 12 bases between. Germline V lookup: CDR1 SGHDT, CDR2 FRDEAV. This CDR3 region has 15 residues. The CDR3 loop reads CASSPTTHSGNTLYF. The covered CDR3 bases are TGTGCCAGCAGCCCCACGACACATTCTGGAAATACGCTCTAT.